Below, 9 T cell receptor beta chains from the same sample are listed, as sequenced in a study of control samples from healthy donors and cancer patients. Using immunoSEQ multiplex PCR, the repertoire was profiled, and TCRdb retains in-frame clones only, with some absent. The sample shows some 100,000 clones, about 80% of them seen only once. Sequencing was done on a sample of blood. These receptor sequences come from a woman in her twenties or thirties in good health.

The V gene is TRBV5-1, the J gene TRBJ2-4, with D possibly called TRBD1 or TRBD2 (5 bases each). This CDR3 contains 17 residues. The germline V gene has CDR1 SGHRS and CDR2 YFSETQ. Trimming pared 4 bases from V and 8 bases from J, leaving 25 bases between. The CDR3 DNA reads TGCGCCAGCAGCCCCGGGGACGGTCACAATCTACCCGACATTCAGTACTTC. It translates to CASSPGDGHNLPDIQYF.

This clone was seen more than once but under ten times. CDR3 sequence (DNA): TGTGCCAGTTCGAGCCAGGGGGCTTACGAGCAGTACTTC. Residues: CASSSQGAYEQYF. The chain combines TRBV27 with TRBJ2-7, with 8 positions matching TRBD1. The germline gives CDR1 MNHEY, CDR2 SMNVEV (reference sequence). The CDR3 totals 13 residues. V shed 9 bases and J 4 bases; nucleotides not matched to a gene: 8.

V and J are TRBV29-1 and TRBJ1-2; D perhaps matches TRBD1 (5 bases). The CDR3 consists of 11 residues. CDR1 is SQVTM and CDR2 is ANQGSEA in the germline V gene. V was trimmed by 7 bases and J by 4 bases, leaving 10 bases between them. The DNA for the CDR3 is TGCAGCGCCGGGGGAGCCTATGGCTACACCTTC. Residues: CSAGGAYGYTF.

V usage is TRBV27 and J usage is TRBJ1-1, with D possibly TRBD1 on 6 matching bases. V was clipped by 0 bases and J by 3 bases, with 11 bases between them. CDR3 size: 15 residues. Germline V gives CDR1 MNHEY, CDR2 SMNVEV (reference sequence). The CDR3 DNA follows: TGTGCCAGCAGTTTATCCCCGGGGGCTTACACTGAAGCTTTCTTT. Protein: CASSLSPGAYTEAFF.

J is TRBJ2-3 and V is TRBV5-6; 12 bases align to TRBD2. Looked up from germline, CDR1 is SGHDT and CDR2 is YYEEEE. The CDR3 covers 18 residues. J lost 2 bases, V lost 1 base, and 8 bases had no gene match. The CDR3, as DNA: TGTGCCAGCAGCTTGAGTGCACTAGCGGGGGGCCTCACAGATACGCAGTATTTT. Its protein is CASSLSALAGGLTDTQYF. The whole variable domain, remainder taken from reference TRBV5-6 and TRBJ2-3, is DAGVTQSPTHLIKTRGQQVTLRCSPKSGHDTVSWYQQALGQGPQFIFQYYEEEERQRGNFPDRFSGHQFPNYSSELNVNALLLGDSALYLCASSLSALAGGLTDTQYFGPGTRLTVL.

V gene TRBV25-1 combines with J gene TRBJ2-5; D perhaps matches TRBD1 (6 bases). There are 14 residues in the CDR3. Germline V gene data show CDR1 as MGHDK and CDR2 as SYGVNS. The V gene lost 8 bases and the J gene lost 1 base, with 14 bases spanning the gap. The CDR3 loop reads CASSLRGSQETQYF. Written as DNA, the CDR3 is TGTGCCAGCTCCCTTAGGGGGAGCCAAGAGACCCAGTACTTC.

V gene TRBV5-6 combines with J gene TRBJ1-4; D might be TRBD1 (6 bases). Trimming removed 2 bases from V and 7 bases from J, with 9 bases in between. This CDR3 is built from 13 residues. From germline, CDR1 is SGHDT and CDR2 YYEEEE. Here the CDR3 reads CASSFYRAEKLFF. DNA for the CDR3: TGTGCCAGCAGCTTCTACAGGGCTGAAAAACTGTTTTTT.

This rearrangement joins TRBV9 to TRBJ1-2, with D maybe TRBD1 (5 bases). This CDR3 is built from 15 residues. The germline V gene encodes CDR1 SGDLS and CDR2 YYNGEE. The V gene lost 3 bases and the J gene lost 7 bases, with 19 bases spanning the gap. This CDR3 reads CASSAETRAWGGYTF. The CDR3 DNA reads TGTGCCAGCAGCGCCGAAACCAGGGCTTGGGGTGGCTACACCTTC.

The V gene is TRBV10-1, the J gene TRBJ2-3; D is ambiguous. The V gene lost 5 bases and the J gene lost 2 bases, with 2 bases spanning the gap. Germline CDR1 WNHNN, CDR2 SYGVQD (reference sequence). This CDR3 comprises 11 residues. CDR3 sequence: CASSNTDTQYF. CDR3 sequence (DNA): TGCGCCAGCAGTAACACAGATACGCAGTATTTT.